The 21 T cell receptor beta chains reported below all come from one sample, sequenced in a study of regulatory T cells in long-lasting Graves disease. Libraries of TCR beta came from iRepertoire HTBI primers plus Arm-PCR of CDR3 regions. MiXCR was run by TCRdb on the multiplex PCR reads, yielding one entry per CDR3 protein. The sample has roughly 520,000 distinct CDR3 sequences, more than 10% seen once. The time point here: newly diagnosed GD, antithyroid drugs for less than 3 months. Construction of the TCR library relied on RNA isolated from PBMCs. The same sample was also used in a study of T cells in Graves' hyperthyroidism and ophthalmopathy.

The sequencing used peripheral blood mononuclear cells (PBMCs), collected at new diagnosis, from a patient treated with antithyroid drugs. Receptor source: a woman aged 25 to 45 with Graves disease.

The chain links TRBV7-9 to TRBJ2-1, with D perhaps given as TRBD1 or TRBD2 (5 bases each). This CDR3 contains 15 residues. Germline V lookup: CDR1 SEHNR, CDR2 FQNEAQ (reference sequence). V was clipped by 6 bases and J by 0 bases, with 12 bases between them. The CDR3 DNA follows: TGTGCCAGCAGTCGGGACGGAAACTCCTACAATGAGCAGTTCTTC. Amino acid sequence: CASSRDGNSYNEQFF.

This clonotype was seen repeatedly, ten times or more. This chain uses TRBV20-1 with TRBJ1-5; D is undetermined. Trimming shortened V by 0 bases and J by 2 bases, and 8 bases separated the two germline ends. The CDR3 consists of 14 residues. CDR1 DFQATT and CDR2 SNEGSKA come from the germline V gene (reference sequence). The CDR3 spells CSARDMSGNQPQHF. CDR3 DNA sequence: TGCAGTGCTAGAGATATGAGTGGCAATCAGCCCCAGCATTTT.

This clonotype was found many times. This sequence joins TRBV3-1 and TRBJ2-1; D gene ambiguous. This CDR3 contains 14 residues. The ends were cut back, 3 bases at V and 6 bases at J, with 12 bases in the middle. Germline V CDR1 and CDR2: LGHDT, YNNKEL (reference sequence). In DNA form, the CDR3 reads TGTGCCAGCAGCCATACGCCCAGCAGCAATGAGCAGTTCTTC. Translated: CASSHTPSSNEQFF.

Only a few counts were recorded for this clonotype. V and J are TRBV9 and TRBJ2-1, with 10 bases that match TRBD2. The CDR3 spans 17 residues. J gave up 5 bases and V 0 bases, and 8 bases lay outside the gene matches. Germline CDR1 reads SGDLS; CDR2 reads YYNGEE. The CDR3 DNA follows: TGTGCCAGCAGCGTAGAGGCCCTAGCGGGGGTACACAATGAGCAGTTCTTC. Translating it yields CASSVEALAGVHNEQFF.

Many counts were recorded for this clonotype. The gene calls are TRBV7-2 and TRBJ1-6; TRBD1 matches 11 bases. Germline V gene data show CDR1 as SGHTA and CDR2 as FQGNSA. V was clipped by 4 bases and J by 9 bases; unmatched bases: 2. This CDR3 spans 14 amino acids. DNA of the CDR3: TGTGCCAGCAGCTCGGACAGGGGGCTTTCACCCCTCCACTTT. Encoded protein: CASSSDRGLSPLHF.

This clonotype appeared many times. This chain connects TRBV9 to TRBJ2-5; D is perhaps TRBD2 (6 bases). Trimming left V 0 bases short and J 4 bases short, with 10 bases between. The CDR3 is 14 residues long. Germline V gene sequence: CDR1 SGDLS, CDR2 YYNGEE. CDR3 protein: CASSVGRGSETQYF. CDR3 bases: TGTGCCAGCAGCGTAGGGAGGGGTTCAGAGACCCAGTACTTC.

V and J are TRBV15 and TRBJ2-1, with D perhaps given as TRBD1 or TRBD2 (5 bases each). V lost 2 bases, J lost 6 bases, and 17 bases lay in between. Germline V lookup: CDR1 LNHNV, CDR2 YYDKDF (reference sequence). CDR3 size: 16 residues. DNA of the CDR3: TGTGCCACCAGCAGACCCGGGGCTTTACTGGGCAATGAGCAGTTCTTC. Amino acid sequence: CATSRPGALLGNEQFF.

This clonotype was counted many times. The chain combines TRBV6-1 with TRBJ2-3; perhaps TRBD1 as D (6 bases). The V gene lost 5 bases and the J gene lost 3 bases, with 15 bases spanning the gap. The CDR3 runs to 15 residues. CDR1 MNHNS and CDR2 SASEGT come from the germline V gene. The CDR3 region is CASSPNRVKTDTQYF. As DNA, the CDR3 is TGTGCCAGCAGTCCTAACAGGGTAAAGACAGATACGCAGTATTTT.

Regarding this clonotype: One base away lies a much larger clone, so this may be a sequencing read error. CDR3 in DNA: TGTGCCAGCAGCTGGGGCCAGCCGGCGGGAGGTTCCTACAATGAGCAGTACTTC. This codes for CASSWGQPAGGSYNEQYF. J is TRBJ2-7 and V is TRBV5-8; TRBD2 matches 8 bases. With 3 bases clipped from V and 7 bases from J, the junction kept 21 bases outside the gene matches. The CDR3 runs 18 residues. Germline V CDR1 and CDR2: SGHTS, YDEGEE.

This clonotype came up a few times. The J gene is TRBJ2-1, the V gene TRBV6-5; 12 positions agree with TRBD2. The CDR3 spans 19 residues. Looked up from germline, CDR1 is MNHEY and CDR2 is SVGAGI. J lost 0 bases, V lost 0 bases, and 6 bases had no gene match. Here the CDR3 reads CASSYSGTSGYSSYNEQFF. The CDR3 DNA sequence: TGTGCCAGCAGTTACTCTGGGACTAGCGGGTATAGCTCCTACAATGAGCAGTTCTTC.

This clonotype appeared many times. This chain joins TRBV5-1 and TRBJ2-3; TRBD2 agrees at 10 bases. There are 14 residues in the CDR3. J gave up 3 bases and V 6 bases, and 4 bases lay outside the gene matches. Germline CDR1 is SGHRS and CDR2 is YFSETQ. The CDR3 loop is CASTSGSGTDTQYF. In nucleotides, the CDR3 is TGCGCCAGCACTAGCGGGAGTGGAACAGATACGCAGTATTTT.

This clonotype was counted many times. The rearrangement joins TRBV12-3 or TRBV12-4 to TRBJ2-7; TRBD2 aligns across 7 bases. This CDR3 has 14 amino acids. V lost 3 bases and J lost 4; bases outside the gene matches: 6. The CDR3 here is CASSFGGEGYEQYF. CDR3 nucleotides: TGTGCCAGCAGTTTTGGGGGGGAAGGTTACGAGCAGTACTTC.

The rearrangement links TRBV6-2 or TRBV6-3 to TRBJ2-3, with 9 bases matching TRBD2. The CDR3 runs to 18 residues. Germline V gene data show CDR1 as MNHEY and CDR2 as SVGEGT. The V and J ends lost 2 bases and 1 base, in that order; junction bases with no gene match: 10. The CDR3 DNA is TGTGCCAGCAGTTACGCCCTACTAGCGGGCTTTGGCACAGATACGCAGTATTTT. It encodes CASSYALLAGFGTDTQYF.

This clonotype was observed a handful of times. The chain carries TRBV27 and TRBJ2-7, with 9 bases that match TRBD2. Trimming at V came to 5 bases and at J to 2 bases, leaving 10 bases not matched to a gene. There are 16 residues in the CDR3. Germline V gene lookup returns CDR1 MNHEY and CDR2 SMNVEV (reference sequence). The CDR3 DNA is TGTGCCAGCAGTCTCAAGGGTAGCGGGAGTCCCTACGAGCAGTACTTC. Its translation is CASSLKGSGSPYEQYF.

Ten or more counts support this clonotype. This chain links TRBV28 with TRBJ2-3, with D unresolved. The length of the CDR3 is 12 residues. Trimming took 1 base from V and 5 from J, leaving 4 bases between them. Germline V gives CDR1 MDHEN, CDR2 SYDVKM. The CDR3 protein is CASSLLRDTQYF. The CDR3 region has the DNA TGTGCCAGCAGTTTATTACGAGATACGCAGTATTTT.

For this clonotype: Given a much more abundant clone one base away, this may be a read error. The rearrangement links TRBV27 to TRBJ1-4, with 8 bases lining up with TRBD1. The CDR3 runs 15 residues. Germline CDR1 reads MNHEY; CDR2 reads SMNVEV (reference sequence). Written as DNA, the CDR3 is TGTGCCAGCAGTCAAGGACAGGGCAGAGATGAAAAACAGTTTTTT. This codes for CASSQGQGRDEKQFF.

This clonotype was seen at least ten times. V and J are TRBV6-1 and TRBJ1-6, with no clear D. From germline, CDR1 is MNHNS and CDR2 SASEGT. The CDR3 spans 15 residues. V gave up 2 bases and J gave up 1 base, with 6 bases separating them. The CDR3 sequence: CASSEQNSYNSPLHF. DNA for the CDR3: TGTGCCAGCAGTGAACAGAATTCCTATAATTCACCCCTCCACTTT.

There are a few counts of this clonotype. This chain connects TRBV4-1 to TRBJ2-3, with 10 positions matching TRBD1. V gave up 5 bases and J gave up 4 bases; unmatched junction bases: 15. The germline CDR1 and CDR2 sequences are MGHRA and YSYEKL. The CDR3 contains 18 residues. In DNA, the CDR3 is TGCGCCAGCAGCGCTCTCACTTCGACAGGGGGCGAATCAGATACGCAGTATTTT. Translated: CASSALTSTGGESDTQYF.

This clonotype has at least ten counts. The rearrangement joins TRBV28 to TRBJ2-7; 8 positions match TRBD1. The CDR3 loop spans 16 amino acids. Trimming removed 6 bases from V and 1 base from J; junction bases left unmatched: 11. The germline gives CDR1 MDHEN, CDR2 SYDVKM. The CDR3 is CASSRPDRGLSYEQYF. The CDR3 bases are TGTGCCAGCAGCAGACCAGACAGGGGTCTATCCTACGAGCAGTACTTC.

The sample holds many counts of this clonotype. The chain carries TRBV28 and TRBJ2-1, with TRBD2 matching 8 bases. V was pared by 5 bases and J by 9 bases, with 18 bases of the junction left unmatched. CDR1 MDHEN and CDR2 SYDVKM come from the germline V gene. This CDR3 has 17 residues. The CDR3 spells CASSPGFVVRTSLEQFF. Here the CDR3 DNA reads TGTGCCAGCAGTCCCGGGTTTGTCGTCCGGACTAGCCTTGAGCAGTTCTTC.

This clonotype has more than one count but fewer than ten. V gene TRBV4-1 combines with J gene TRBJ2-4, with D perhaps TRBD1 or TRBD2 (6 bases each). Germline CDR1 is MGHRA and CDR2 is YSYEKL. V lost 4 bases to trimming and J lost 2 bases, with 15 bases between them. The CDR3 has 16 amino acids. Here the CDR3 reads CASSRRGTLPKNIQYF. The CDR3 DNA reads TGCGCCAGCAGCCGGCGCGGGACACTTCCCAAAAACATTCAGTACTTC.